The text below deals with one TCR beta chain. The data are from a study of human thymus T cells. Only in-frame clones appear in the TCRdb table, and some are missing; sequencing was by immunoSEQ multiplex PCR. The sample holds some 46,000 clones, 94% seen once. Trimming shortened V by 1 base and J by 8 bases, and 11 bases separated the two germline ends. CDR3 length: 13 residues. From germline, CDR1 is MNHNY and CDR2 SVGAGI (reference sequence). This receptor was identified in a boy younger than two with a congenital heart defect but otherwise immunologically healthy. The rearrangement uses TRBV6-6 and TRBJ1-2, with a possible D match to TRBD1 (6 bases). Sequencing input: blood. The CDR3 protein is CASSYWGLLGYTF. DNA for the CDR3: TGTGCCAGCAGTTACTGGGGGCTACTCGGCTACACCTTC.